The 14 T cell receptor beta chains in this list originate from one sample, sequenced in a study of blood T cell repertoires in COVID-19. The assay was immunoSEQ multiplex PCR, and TCRdb's table has in-frame clones only and misses some. The table records approximately 220,000 clones, 75% to 90% of them present only once. The sequencing sample was made of PBMCs or T cells enriched from blood (not recorded which). These receptors were taken from a woman aged 40 to 50 with acute COVID-19.

V gene TRBV4-1 combines with J gene TRBJ1-2; D remains unclear. Trimming shortened V by 2 bases and J by 2 bases, and 15 bases separated the two germline ends. The CDR3 loop spans 16 amino acids. Germline loops: CDR1 MGHRA, CDR2 YSYEKL. The CDR3 nucleotides read TGCGCCAGCAGCCAACCGAGATCCGGTCTGAACTATGGCTACACCTTC. Translation: CASSQPRSGLNYGYTF.

V is TRBV5-1 and J is TRBJ2-3, with 8 positions matching TRBD1. Germline CDR1 and CDR2: SGHRS and YFSETQ. V was clipped by 4 bases and J by 6 bases; unmatched bases: 4. The CDR3 spans 13 residues. CDR3 DNA: TGCGCCAGCAGCCGACAGGGGATGGATACGCAGTATTTT. Translation: CASSRQGMDTQYF.

The V call is TRBV5-4, the J call TRBJ1-2, with 12 bases fitting TRBD1. V lost 0 bases to trimming and J lost 8 bases; unmatched junction nucleotides: 8. The CDR3 extends over 16 amino acids. CDR1 and CDR2 (germline): SGHNT, YYREEE (reference sequence). In DNA form, the CDR3 reads TGTGCCAGCAGCTTGGCCGGGACAGGGGGCTCGCGAGGCTACACCTTC. Encoded protein: CASSLAGTGGSRGYTF.

CDR3 DNA sequence: TGCGCCAGCAGCAACCGACCCCGGGACAGCGGATTCCAGGAGCAGTTCTTC. Its translation: CASSNRPRDSGFQEQFF. The chain carries TRBV5-1 and TRBJ2-1; TRBD1 agrees at 7 bases. Germline V gene data show CDR1 as SGHRS and CDR2 as YFSETQ. The V gene end was trimmed by 4 bases and the J gene end by 10 bases; junction bases not matched to a gene: 20. CDR3 length: 17 residues.

The genes are TRBV5-1 and TRBJ2-6, with TRBD1 matching over 7 bases. The V segment lost 0 bases and the J segment 2 bases; nucleotides outside the gene matches: 8. Germline V gene lookup returns CDR1 SGHRS and CDR2 YFSETQ. The CDR3 runs 18 residues. The CDR3 loop reads CASSLVGSTGAGANVLTF. CDR3 nucleotides: TGCGCCAGCAGCTTGGTTGGAAGTACAGGGGCTGGGGCCAACGTCCTGACTTTC.

The chain is built from TRBV18 and TRBJ1-4; D is uncertain. The CDR3 covers 13 residues. From germline, CDR1 is KGHSH and CDR2 LQKENI. Deletions cut 2 bases from V and 8 bases from J, with 9 bases between. The chain's CDR3 is CASSPLLEEKLFF. CDR3 in DNA: TGTGCCAGCTCACCATTATTAGAAGAAAAACTGTTTTTT.

The J gene is TRBJ2-2, the V gene TRBV19, with D tentatively TRBD2 (5 bases). V lost 5 bases, J lost 4 bases, and 11 bases lay in between. Germline V gene data show CDR1 as LNHDA and CDR2 as SQIVND (reference sequence). This CDR3 comprises 14 residues. DNA for the CDR3: TGTGCCAGTAGTCCGAAGGCGGGCACCGGGGAGCTGTTTTTT. Its translation is CASSPKAGTGELFF.

The chain recombines TRBV19 with TRBJ2-1, with TRBD2 matching 14 bases. The CDR3 has 16 residues. Germline V gives CDR1 LNHDA, CDR2 SQIVND (reference sequence). Losses at the gene ends were 5 bases for V and 6 bases for J; bases not matched to a gene: 6. Here the CDR3 reads CASSATSGGAGNEQFF. The CDR3, as DNA: TGTGCCAGTAGTGCGACTAGCGGGGGGGCCGGCAATGAGCAGTTCTTC.

The CDR3 nucleotides are TGCAGTGCTGTAAGACAGGGGGACTACACCTTC. Residues: CSAVRQGDYTF. This chain links TRBV20-1 with TRBJ1-2; 9 bases are shared with TRBD1. CDR3 length equals 11 residues. Trimming cost V 5 bases and J 10 bases; bases outside gene matches: 5. Germline-derived CDR1 and CDR2 are DFQATT and SNEGSKA (reference sequence).

The chain employs TRBV5-8 and TRBJ1-2, with 8 bases fitting TRBD1. The CDR3 is 15 amino acids. Losses at the gene ends were 0 bases for V and 6 bases for J; bases not matched to a gene: 7. Germline V CDR1 and CDR2: SGHTS, YDEGEE. The CDR3 nucleotides read TGTGCCAGCAGCTTGGCAGCAGGGGGCCTCGATGGCTACACCTTC. It specifies CASSLAAGGLDGYTF.

This CDR3 reads CASSRRGNTEAFF. The CDR3 nucleotides are TGTGCCAGCAGCCGGAGAGGGAACACTGAAGCTTTCTTT. The chain employs TRBV6-6 and TRBJ1-1, with no clear D. Looked up from germline, CDR1 is MNHNY and CDR2 is SVGAGI (reference sequence). There are 13 residues in the CDR3. Trimming cost V 6 bases and J 1 base, with 9 bases left between them.

The chain uses TRBV28 and TRBJ2-7; D is perhaps TRBD1 (6 bases). CDR3 length: 12 residues. CDR1 MDHEN and CDR2 SYDVKM come from the germline V gene. V dropped 7 bases and J dropped 2 bases, with 9 bases sitting between them. The CDR3, as DNA: TGTGCCAGCAAGACAGGAACCTACGAGCAGTACTTC. Its translation: CASKTGTYEQYF.

This clone was detected only a few times. V and J are TRBV7-9 and TRBJ1-6; D call uncertain. Germline CDR1 SEHNR, CDR2 FQNEAQ (reference sequence). The CDR3 covers 14 residues. The germline V and J ends were trimmed by 1 base and 8 bases, with 9 bases remaining between them. The CDR3 DNA follows: TGTGCCAGCAGCTTAGAGGTTGCGGATTCACCCCTCCACTTT. Translated: CASSLEVADSPLHF. The full variable domain, with the rest looked up from reference TRBV7-9 and TRBJ1-6, is DTGVSQNPRHKITKRGQNVTFRCDPISEHNRLYWYRQTLGQGPEFLTYFQNEAQLEKSRLLSDRFSAERPKGSFSTLEIQRTEQGDSAMYLCASSLEVADSPLHFGNGTRLTVT.

The DNA for the CDR3 is TGTGCCAGCAGCTGGGGGGGAGTCGAGCAGTACTTC. This translates into CASSWGGVEQYF. The chain uses TRBV5-4 and TRBJ2-7; 7 nucleotides align to TRBD2. CDR1 is SGHNT, CDR2 YYREEE, per germline (reference sequence). V dropped 3 bases and J dropped 6; count of bases not matched to a gene: 3. The CDR3 covers 12 residues.